Presented here are 19 T cell receptor beta chains from one specimen sequenced in a study of patients and donors after allogeneic stem cell transplantation. TCRdb re-called the RT-PCR reads through MiXCR, storing one row per CDR3 protein. The sample consists of 98,000 or so distinct CDR3 sequences, 35% of them appearing once. The sequencing input was blood, either unsorted or a sorted T cell fraction (not recorded which). The receptors derive from a human donor who was either an allogeneic HSCT recipient or a stem cell or donor lymphocyte infusion donor (not recorded which). It is not recorded whose cells these are; they may come from a transplant donor.

This clonotype has a handful of counts. This chain connects TRBV20-1 to TRBJ2-3; maybe TRBD1 (5 bases). The ends were cut back, 5 bases at V and 6 bases at J, with 9 bases in the middle. The CDR3 has 11 amino acids. Germline V gene data show CDR1 as DFQATT and CDR2 as SNEGSKA (reference sequence). DNA for the CDR3: TGCAGTGCTCCGGACATTGATACGCAGTATTTT. Encoded protein: CSAPDIDTQYF.

The count of this clonotype is one. The chain carries TRBV12-3 or TRBV12-4 and TRBJ2-6; D is undetermined. The CDR3 is made up of 14 amino acids. V dropped 5 bases and J dropped 0 bases, with 5 bases sitting between them. The DNA for the CDR3 is TGTGCCAGCAGTGAGTCCTCTGGGGCCAACGTCCTGACTTTC. Translated, it gives CASSESSGANVLTF.

The CDR3 spells CASSSHLGGYEQYF. In DNA form, the CDR3 reads TGTGCCAGCAGCTCCCACCTAGGCGGATACGAGCAGTACTTC. The gene calls are TRBV7-9 and TRBJ2-7; D gene unclear. CDR1 is SEHNR and CDR2 is FQNEAQ in the germline V gene (reference sequence). There are 14 residues in the CDR3. The ends were cut back, 4 bases at V and 4 bases at J, with 14 bases in the middle.

This chain connects TRBV29-1 to TRBJ2-1; 9 positions agree with TRBD2. After removal of 3 bases from V and 8 bases from J, the junction contained 5 bases not matched to a gene. The germline CDR1 and CDR2 sequences are SQVTM and ANQGSEA. There are 13 residues in the CDR3. The CDR3 loop reads CSVEREGRDEQFF. The CDR3 nucleotides read TGCAGCGTTGAGCGGGAGGGCCGAGATGAGCAGTTCTTC.

This clonotype was seen a handful of times. V and J are TRBV19 and TRBJ2-7; D is undetermined. The V and J ends lost 4 bases and 4 bases respectively, with 11 bases between them. Germline CDR1 is LNHDA and CDR2 is SQIVND (reference sequence). This CDR3 spans 13 amino acids. The CDR3 loop reads CASSTDLYYEQYF. CDR3 DNA sequence: TGTGCCAGTAGTACCGACCTTTATTACGAGCAGTACTTC. Full variable domain (missing parts from reference TRBV19 and TRBJ2-7): DGGITQSPKYLFRKEGQNVTLSCEQNLNHDAMYWYRQDPGQGLRLIYYSQIVNDFQKGDIAEGYSVSREKKESFPLTVTSAQKNPTAFYLCASSTDLYYEQYFGPGTRLTVT.

V usage is TRBV24-1 and J usage is TRBJ2-2, with 12 bases matching TRBD2. Trimming cost V 9 bases and J 7 bases; bases outside gene matches: 11. CDR3 length: 16 residues. CDR1 and CDR2 from the germline V gene are KGHDR and SFDVKD. CDR3 amino acids: CATGRLAGETGGELFF. CDR3 DNA sequence: TGTGCCACCGGTCGACTAGCGGGAGAGACCGGCGGGGAGCTGTTTTTT.

J is TRBJ2-7 and V is TRBV21-1; the table's D call TRBD2 went unverified against the DNA. TRBV21-1 is flagged as a pseudogene. The CDR3 is made up of 18 amino acids. CDR3 DNA sequence: TGTGCCAGCAGCAAAGCTGATAGCGGGAAGGCCTACACCTACGAGCAGTACTTC. Amino acid sequence: CASSKADSGKAYTYEQYF.

V is TRBV4-3 and J is TRBJ2-7; TRBD1 might be the D (6 bases). Trimming took off 0 bases at V and 7 bases at J, with 22 bases between the two ends. This CDR3 has 17 residues. The germline gives CDR1 LGHNA, CDR2 YSLEER. The CDR3 loop is CASSQDPPPLQGAEQYF. The CDR3 region has the DNA TGCGCCAGCAGCCAAGACCCACCCCCCTTACAGGGCGCGGAGCAGTACTTC.

This clonotype was found a few times. The CDR3 DNA is TGTGCCAGCAGCGACCCTAAAAAAGCACCGGGACAGAAGAACACTGAAGCTTTCTTT. Its translation is CASSDPKKAPGQKNTEAFF. The V call is TRBV11-2, the J call TRBJ1-1; 7 nucleotides match TRBD1. This CDR3 has 19 amino acids. Unmatched junction bases numbered 19, after V lost 5 bases and J lost 1 base. The germline gives CDR1 SGHAT, CDR2 FQNNGV.

This rearrangement joins TRBV27 to TRBJ2-1, with 14 nucleotides matching TRBD2. This CDR3 is 14 amino acids long. Germline-derived CDR1 and CDR2 are MNHEY and SMNVEV (reference sequence). Trimming removed 6 bases from V and 10 bases from J; junction bases left unmatched: 5. Here the CDR3 DNA reads TGTGCCAGCAGCAGACTAGCGGGAGGGTGGGAGCAGTTCTTC. It is translated as CASSRLAGGWEQFF.

The chain uses TRBV28 and TRBJ2-5; 7 nucleotides align to TRBD2. V dropped 3 bases and J dropped 2; count of bases not matched to a gene: 12. CDR3 length: 17 amino acids. CDR1 and CDR2 from the germline V gene are MDHEN and SYDVKM. CDR3 in amino acids: CASSFIIAGGGQETQYF. The CDR3 DNA sequence: TGTGCCAGCAGTTTTATAATTGCGGGCGGGGGACAAGAGACCCAGTACTTC.

The V gene is TRBV24-1, the J gene TRBJ2-2; a weak D match, TRBD2 (6 bases). CDR3 length: 16 residues. V was cut by 5 bases and J by 1 base, with 13 bases left in between. Germline V lookup: CDR1 KGHDR, CDR2 SFDVKD. The CDR3 nucleotides read TGTGCCACCAGTGTAGGAGGGGCAGGGAACACCGGGGAGCTGTTTTTT. Amino acids: CATSVGGAGNTGELFF.

The genes are TRBV20-1 and TRBJ2-3; 12 bases line up with TRBD2. Germline V CDR1 and CDR2: DFQATT, SNEGSKA (reference sequence). The CDR3 is 15 amino acids. Germline trimming cut 6 bases from V and 4 bases from J; bases unmatched to any gene: 8. The CDR3 spells CSAKTSGSSPDTQYF. The CDR3 bases are TGCAGTGCGAAGACTAGCGGGAGTTCCCCAGATACGCAGTATTTT.

V is TRBV2 and J is TRBJ2-1, with D hard to call. Between the trimmed V and J ends, which lost 8 bases and 10 bases, there was a span of 12 bases. There are 11 residues in the CDR3. CDR1 is SNHLY, CDR2 FYNNEI, per germline. Written as DNA, the CDR3 is TGTGCCAGCCGACGGCTGGGAGAGCAGTTCTTC. Translation: CASRRLGEQFF.

This chain uses TRBV5-6 with TRBJ1-4, with TRBD1 matching over 9 bases. This CDR3 contains 15 residues. CDR1 is SGHDT, CDR2 YYEEEE, per germline. The J segment lost 4 bases and the V segment lost 6 bases, leaving 7 bases of the junction unmatched. CDR3 DNA: TGTGCCAGCACCTTCCTGGACAGGGGTAATGAAAAACTGTTTTTT. Protein sequence: CASTFLDRGNEKLFF. Based on the CDR3 plus reference TRBV5-6 and TRBJ1-4, the full variable domain is DAGVTQSPTHLIKTRGQQVTLRCSPKSGHDTVSWYQQALGQGPQFIFQYYEEEERQRGNFPDRFSGHQFPNYSSELNVNALLLGDSALYLCASTFLDRGNEKLFFGSGTQLSVL.

V and J are TRBV18 and TRBJ1-2; D is possibly TRBD1 (5 bases). CDR3 length: 15 amino acids. Germline loops: CDR1 KGHSH, CDR2 LQKENI. V was clipped by 3 bases and J by 7 bases, with 18 bases between them. The CDR3 is CASSPLDSNPPGYTF. In DNA, the CDR3 is TGTGCCAGCTCACCTCTCGACAGCAATCCCCCTGGCTACACCTTC.

This clonotype was found a few times. The V gene is TRBV6-2 or TRBV6-3, the J gene TRBJ2-1; 10 bases are a match to TRBD2. Germline V CDR1 and CDR2: MNHEY, SVGEGT. Unmatched junction bases numbered 4, after V lost 5 bases and J lost 3 bases. The CDR3 loop spans 15 amino acids. The CDR3 loop reads CASSIGTSDYNEQFF. CDR3 DNA sequence: TGTGCCAGCAGTATCGGGACTAGCGACTACAATGAGCAGTTCTTC.

The chain couples TRBV27 to TRBJ2-7; D perhaps matches TRBD2 (6 bases). Germline V lookup: CDR1 MNHEY, CDR2 SMNVEV (reference sequence). The CDR3 loop spans 16 amino acids. The V end was cut by 3 bases, the J end by 0 bases, with 15 bases between. DNA for the CDR3: TGTGCCAGCAGTTTCCGCGGGGTAAGGAGCTCCTACGAGCAGTACTTC. Translated, it gives CASSFRGVRSSYEQYF.

This chain uses TRBV29-1 with TRBJ2-4, with a tentative D call TRBD1 (5 bases). Trimming took off 4 bases at V and 3 bases at J, with 10 bases between the two ends. Germline V gives CDR1 SQVTM, CDR2 ANQGSEA. This CDR3 comprises 13 residues. CDR3 sequence (DNA): TGCAGCGTTGTTTGGGGCAGCAAAAACATTCAGTACTTC. Its translation is CSVVWGSKNIQYF.